These 20 T cell receptor beta chains were sequenced from one sample in a study of blood T cell repertoires in COVID-19. TCRdb's copy holds only in-frame clones and misses some; the assay was immunoSEQ multiplex PCR. The data show nearly 110,000 clones, around 80% seen once. The sample comprised peripheral blood. The receptors were sampled from a man between 65 and 85 years old with acute or convalescent COVID-19.

This chain joins TRBV14 and TRBJ1-2; D might be TRBD1 (5 bases). The germline CDR1 and CDR2 sequences are SGHDN and FVKESK. The CDR3 spans 13 residues. V was clipped by 0 bases and J by 4 bases, with 6 bases between them. CDR3 sequence reads: CASSQDRAYGYTF. The DNA for the CDR3 is TGTGCCAGCAGCCAAGACAGGGCCTATGGCTACACCTTC.

The rearrangement joins TRBV11-3 to TRBJ1-1, with 8 nucleotides matching TRBD1. The CDR3 length is 15 residues. The junction had 10 bases not matched to a gene; V was cut back by 5 bases and J by 5 bases. Germline V gene data show CDR1 as SGHNT and CDR2 as YENEEA. DNA of the CDR3: TGTGCCAGCAGCCCAGGAGGACAGGGAGAAACTGAAGCTTTCTTT. As protein: CASSPGGQGETEAFF.

This sequence joins TRBV6-5 and TRBJ1-6; the match to TRBD1 covers 8 bases. Trimming removed 0 bases from V and 8 bases from J; junction bases left unmatched: 6. CDR1 is MNHEY and CDR2 is SVGAGI in the germline V gene. The CDR3 is 16 amino acids. CDR3 sequence: CASSYSRGRKDSPLHF. The CDR3 DNA reads TGTGCCAGCAGTTACTCCAGGGGGCGGAAAGATTCACCCCTCCACTTT.

V and J are TRBV5-1 and TRBJ1-2; 8 nucleotides line up with TRBD1. The CDR3 is 14 amino acids. Germline CDR1 SGHRS, CDR2 YFSETQ. Trimming at V came to 3 bases and at J to 3 bases, leaving 4 bases not matched to a gene. The CDR3 region is CASSSSGGDYGYTF. The CDR3 bases are TGCGCCAGCAGCTCCTCAGGGGGCGACTATGGCTACACCTTC.

V usage is TRBV5-1 and J usage is TRBJ1-3; 8 nucleotides match TRBD1. The CDR3 is made up of 16 amino acids. Germline V gene lookup returns CDR1 SGHRS and CDR2 YFSETQ. Trimming at V came to 0 bases and at J to 8 bases, leaving 10 bases not matched to a gene. The CDR3 nucleotides are TGCGCCAGCAGCTTGGGGACCCGGACAGGGCCGCACACCATATATTTT. Translation gives CASSLGTRTGPHTIYF.

The CDR3 spells CASSAGTGAYNEQFF. The CDR3 DNA reads TGTGCCAGCAGCGCCGGGACAGGGGCCTACAATGAGCAGTTCTTC. This chain links TRBV9 with TRBJ2-1, with 10 bases aligning to TRBD1. The CDR3 loop spans 15 amino acids. Germline CDR1 and CDR2: SGDLS and YYNGEE. V shed 3 bases, J shed 2 bases, and the junction held 2 bases outside the gene matches.

This sequence joins TRBV3-1 (or the pseudogene TRBV3-2) and TRBJ2-2; 9 bases match TRBD2. V lost 0 bases and J lost 6; bases outside the gene matches: 5. CDR3 length: 16 amino acids. CDR1 is LGHDT and CDR2 is YNNKEL in the germline V gene (reference sequence). CDR3 sequence reads: CASSQEQRGAAGELFF. CDR3 nucleotides: TGTGCCAGCAGCCAAGAACAGCGGGGGGCGGCCGGGGAGCTGTTTTTT.

Of note for this clone: Distinct nucleotide sequences in the sample also encode this CDR3. The chain recombines TRBV5-1 with TRBJ1-1; the D gene is possibly TRBD1 (5 bases). This CDR3 spans 13 amino acids. V lost 4 bases, J lost 0 bases, and 7 bases lay in between. CDR1 is SGHRS, CDR2 YFSETQ, per germline. In DNA form, the CDR3 reads TGCGCCAGCAGCGGGACTGTGAACACTGAAGCTTTCTTT. Its protein product is CASSGTVNTEAFF. Drawing the rest from reference TRBV5-1 and TRBJ1-1, the complete variable domain is KAGVTQTPRYLIKTRGQQVTLSCSPISGHRSVSWYQQTPGQGLQFLFEYFSETQRNKGNFPGRFSGRQFSNSRSEMNVSTLELGDSALYLCASSGTVNTEAFFGQGTRLTVV.

The chain is built from TRBV27 and TRBJ2-5, with TRBD1 identical over 9 bases. The germline V gene encodes CDR1 MNHEY and CDR2 SMNVEV (reference sequence). V lost 4 bases to trimming and J lost 4 bases; unmatched junction nucleotides: 7. The CDR3 spans 15 residues. The CDR3 loop is CASSSTGQGVETQYF. The DNA of the CDR3 is TGTGCCAGCAGTTCCACGGGACAGGGTGTAGAGACCCAGTACTTC.

The J gene is TRBJ1-5, the V gene TRBV6-6; the match to TRBD1 covers 7 bases. Germline assignment: CDR1 MNHNY and CDR2 SVGAGI (reference sequence). The CDR3 length is 14 residues. Trimming removed 8 bases from V and 2 bases from J; junction bases left unmatched: 6. CDR3 protein: CASGAGTGNQPQHF. CDR3 coding DNA: TGTGCCAGCGGGGCCGGGACAGGCAATCAGCCCCAGCATTTT.

This chain connects TRBV11-2 to TRBJ1-3; no firm D call. Germline V gives CDR1 SGHAT, CDR2 FQNNGV. With 4 bases removed from V and 2 bases from J, the gap between germline ends came to 12 bases. This CDR3 contains 15 residues. CDR3 DNA: TGTGCCAGCAGCTCCCCGCCAGTCCCTGGAAACACCATATATTTT. Translating it yields CASSSPPVPGNTIYF.

V is TRBV5-1 and J is TRBJ2-3; 9 nucleotides match TRBD1. Germline V gene data show CDR1 as SGHRS and CDR2 as YFSETQ. J gave up 5 bases and V 4 bases, and 5 bases lay outside the gene matches. CDR3 size: 14 residues. CDR3 amino acids: CASSQGTGIDTQYF. In DNA form, the CDR3 reads TGCGCCAGCAGCCAAGGGACAGGGATAGATACGCAGTATTTT.

The rearrangement links TRBV5-1 to TRBJ2-1; the D gene is possibly TRBD1 (6 bases). Trimming stripped 0 bases from V and 8 bases from J, with 15 bases between. This CDR3 is built from 15 residues. Germline V lookup: CDR1 SGHRS, CDR2 YFSETQ. CDR3 protein: CASSLAAGAGHEQFF. In nucleotides, the CDR3 is TGCGCCAGCAGCTTGGCGGCAGGGGCGGGCCATGAGCAGTTCTTC.

The rearrangement links TRBV7-9 to TRBJ2-1; 9 nucleotides match TRBD2. This CDR3 is built from 14 residues. The V and J ends lost 8 bases and 5 bases, in that order; junction bases with no gene match: 7. CDR1 and CDR2 (germline): SEHNR, FQNEAQ (reference sequence). The CDR3 sequence: CASLSGGLDNEQFF. CDR3 bases: TGTGCCAGCCTTAGCGGGGGTCTAGACAATGAGCAGTTCTTC.

V is TRBV29-1 and J is TRBJ1-2; 8 bases align to TRBD1. The CDR3 totals 13 residues. Germline V gene lookup returns CDR1 SQVTM and CDR2 ANQGSEA. Trimming at V came to 3 bases and at J to 4 bases, leaving 4 bases not matched to a gene. The DNA for the CDR3 is TGCAGCGTTGACGACAGGGGTTCCTATGGCTACACCTTC. Protein product: CSVDDRGSYGYTF.

This clone was detected a few times. V usage is TRBV7-3 and J usage is TRBJ1-1, with 8 bases fitting TRBD1. The CDR3 covers 14 residues. J was trimmed by 1 base and V by 4 bases; bases with no gene match: 2. Germline values: CDR1 SGHTA, CDR2 FQGTGA. The CDR3 DNA reads TGTGCCAGCAGCTCTCAGGGGGCGAACACTGAAGCTTTCTTT. Its protein product is CASSSQGANTEAFF.

This chain links TRBV6-5 with TRBJ2-5; possible D gene TRBD1, 5 bases. The CDR3 consists of 12 residues. Looked up from germline, CDR1 is MNHEY and CDR2 is SVGAGI. Trimming pared 8 bases from V and 5 bases from J, leaving 12 bases between. As DNA, the CDR3 is TGTGCCAGCGGGATAGGGGATGAGACCCAGTACTTC. Translating gives CASGIGDETQYF.

This chain joins TRBV19 and TRBJ2-1, with TRBD2 matching 8 bases. In germline, CDR1 is LNHDA, CDR2 SQIVND (reference sequence). The V and J ends lost 7 bases and 7 bases, in that order; junction bases with no gene match: 12. CDR3 length: 15 residues. The CDR3 reads CASTPAVAGRNEQFF. CDR3 coding DNA: TGTGCCAGTACACCAGCGGTAGCGGGGCGTAATGAGCAGTTCTTC.

The V and J genes are TRBV5-1 and TRBJ1-1; D is perhaps TRBD1 (6 bases). The germline V and J ends were trimmed by 0 bases and 5 bases, with 11 bases remaining between them. CDR3 length: 14 amino acids. The germline V gene has CDR1 SGHRS and CDR2 YFSETQ. CDR3 amino acids: CASSLDQGRTEAFF. Here the CDR3 DNA reads TGCGCCAGCAGCTTGGATCAGGGGCGGACTGAAGCTTTCTTT.

The genes are TRBV5-4 and TRBJ1-6; a possible D gene is TRBD1 (6 bases). The CDR3 length is 15 residues. Germline V gene lookup returns CDR1 SGHNT and CDR2 YYREEE (reference sequence). V was clipped by 3 bases and J by 2 bases, with 9 bases between them. The CDR3 is CASSSYRAYNSPLHF. CDR3 coding DNA: TGTGCCAGCAGCTCCTACAGGGCCTATAATTCACCCCTCCACTTT.